The 32 T cell receptor beta chains in this list originate from one sample, sequenced in a study of T cell responses to AZD1222 COVID-19 vaccine. The table came from immunoSEQ multiplex PCR; TCRdb's copy has only in-frame clones and leaves some out. The sample holds 150,000 to 200,000 clones; about 92% are singletons and the top ten take roughly 6%. Here the sequenced sample was peripheral blood, taken 28 days after the second AZD1222 dose. The source of these receptors is an adult who received the AZD1222 COVID-19 vaccine.

V and J are TRBV9 and TRBJ2-6; D is unresolved. V lost 0 bases to trimming and J lost 2 bases, with 6 bases between them. CDR1 is SGDLS, CDR2 YYNGEE, per germline. The CDR3 loop spans 15 amino acids. The CDR3 region has the DNA TGTGCCAGCAGCGTAGACCAGGCTGGGGCCAACGTCCTGACTTTC. This sequence encodes CASSVDQAGANVLTF.

The CDR3 DNA sequence: TGCAGCGTTGTCGGACAGGGGGGCAATCAGCCCCAGCATTTT. It translates to CSVVGQGGNQPQHF. The rearrangement joins TRBV29-1 to TRBJ1-5, with 10 bases aligning to TRBD1. CDR3 length equals 14 residues. The germline V gene encodes CDR1 SQVTM and CDR2 ANQGSEA. J was trimmed by 2 bases and V by 4 bases; bases with no gene match: 2.

The chain carries TRBV30 and TRBJ2-1, with 11 positions matching TRBD2. V lost 1 base, J lost 8 bases, and 16 bases stayed unmatched. CDR1 GTSNPN and CDR2 SVGIG come from the germline V gene (reference sequence). The CDR3 runs 18 residues. Here the CDR3 DNA reads TGTGCCTGGAGTGGAACATCTGTAGCGGGAGGGGGTCAGGATGAGCAGTTCTTC. This gives the protein CAWSGTSVAGGGQDEQFF.

This clone came up once. The chain couples TRBV6-5 to TRBJ2-7; TRBD2 aligns across 9 bases. Looked up from germline, CDR1 is MNHEY and CDR2 is SVGAGI. CDR3 length: 16 amino acids. After removal of 2 bases from V and 0 bases from J, the junction contained 5 bases not matched to a gene. This chain's CDR3 is CASSYGERGASYEQYF. DNA for the CDR3: TGTGCCAGCAGTTACGGTGAGCGGGGGGCCTCCTACGAGCAGTACTTC.

This sequence joins TRBV6-5 and TRBJ2-3, with D unclear. CDR1 and CDR2 from the germline V gene are MNHEY and SVGAGI. Trimming stripped 4 bases from V and 6 bases from J, with 11 bases between. The CDR3 sequence is 13 residues long. CDR3 protein: CASSSVPRDTQYF. The CDR3 region has the DNA TGTGCCAGCAGTTCGGTTCCCAGGGATACGCAGTATTTT.

V is TRBV4-1 and J is TRBJ2-1; D possibly uses TRBD1 or TRBD2 (6 bases each). The germline V gene encodes CDR1 MGHRA and CDR2 YSYEKL. The V and J ends lost 1 base and 10 bases respectively, with 14 bases between them. The CDR3 extends over 14 amino acids. Here the CDR3 DNA reads TGCGCCAGCAGCCAAGTTGCCGGGGGCGGGGAGCAGTTCTTC. Translating gives CASSQVAGGGEQFF.

The J gene is TRBJ2-6, the V gene TRBV9; D not resolved. V lost 3 bases and J 1 base, leaving 20 bases between the germline ends. CDR3 length: 19 amino acids. In germline, CDR1 is SGDLS, CDR2 YYNGEE. CDR3 in amino acids: CASSAGPNLLQSGANVLTF. CDR3 DNA: TGTGCCAGCAGCGCAGGCCCGAATCTTTTGCAGTCTGGGGCCAACGTCCTGACTTTC.

A single count supports this clone. The chain is built from TRBV10-3 and TRBJ1-4, with D tentatively TRBD1 (6 bases). Germline CDR1 and CDR2: ENHRY and SYGVKD. The CDR3 runs to 15 residues. The germline V and J ends were trimmed by 6 bases and 0 bases, with 11 bases remaining between them. The CDR3 nucleotides read TGTGCCATCAGGGAACAGGGTGCAACTAATGAAAAACTGTTTTTT. This translates into CAIREQGATNEKLFF.

This chain connects TRBV19 to TRBJ1-6; TRBD1 aligns across 7 bases. J was trimmed by 8 bases and V by 6 bases; bases with no gene match: 10. CDR1 and CDR2 from the germline V gene are LNHDA and SQIVND (reference sequence). There are 15 residues in the CDR3. CDR3 amino acids: CASSPNRDRYSPLHF. The CDR3 region has the DNA TGTGCCAGTAGCCCGAATAGGGACAGATATTCACCCCTCCACTTT.

The rearrangement joins TRBV5-1 to TRBJ1-2; D gene unclear. V was trimmed by 4 bases and J by 8 bases, leaving 21 bases between them. The germline gives CDR1 SGHRS, CDR2 YFSETQ. The length of the CDR3 is 15 residues. The CDR3 sequence: CASSRPAPDAPGYTF. The CDR3 DNA follows: TGCGCCAGCAGCCGACCCGCCCCCGACGCCCCCGGCTACACCTTC.

The chain carries TRBV19 and TRBJ2-1, with 14 bases identical to TRBD2. Germline values: CDR1 LNHDA, CDR2 SQIVND (reference sequence). The CDR3 sequence is 14 residues long. With 10 bases clipped from V and 7 bases from J, the junction kept 6 bases outside the gene matches. The CDR3 region is CAIGLAGGGNEQFF. Written as DNA, the CDR3 is TGTGCCATTGGACTAGCGGGGGGAGGGAATGAGCAGTTCTTC.

The J gene is TRBJ1-2, the V gene TRBV30; D is uncertain. CDR3 length equals 14 residues. The V gene lost 3 bases and the J gene lost 7 bases, with 18 bases spanning the gap. Germline CDR1 GTSNPN, CDR2 SVGIG (reference sequence). The CDR3 DNA is TGTGCCTGGAGACCCCACCGGGGAGTCGGTGGCTACACCTTC. Encoded protein: CAWRPHRGVGGYTF.

This clone appeared a single time. The chain couples TRBV7-2 to TRBJ1-3; weak D call: TRBD1 (6 bases). This CDR3 spans 15 amino acids. In germline, CDR1 is SGHTA, CDR2 FQGNSA. V lost 4 bases and J lost 6, with 16 bases in between. CDR3 bases: TGTGCCAGCAGCTCCCTTGGGGGCAGAAAAAACACCATATATTTT. Its translation: CASSSLGGRKNTIYF.

CDR3 bases: TGCGCCAGCAGCCAACACGACAGGTCTTCACCCCTCCACTTT. Amino acid sequence: CASSQHDRSSPLHF. This chain connects TRBV4-3 to TRBJ1-6, with D possibly being TRBD1 (6 bases). Germline CDR1 and CDR2: LGHNA and YSLEER. CDR3 length equals 14 residues. With 2 bases removed from V and 9 bases from J, the gap between germline ends came to 11 bases.

The rearrangement uses TRBV6-2 or TRBV6-3 and TRBJ2-1; the D gene is possibly TRBD1 (5 bases). The CDR3 contains 16 residues. From germline, CDR1 is MNHEY and CDR2 SVGEGT. V was pared by 2 bases and J by 5 bases, with 16 bases between. The CDR3 loop is CASSYHQGRLNNEQFF. For the CDR3, the DNA is TGTGCCAGCAGTTACCATCAGGGTCGCCTGAACAATGAGCAGTTCTTC.

The chain has TRBV24-1 and TRBJ2-7; 9 nucleotides line up with TRBD1. J lost 0 bases, V lost 4 bases, and 3 bases had no gene match. The CDR3 is made up of 15 amino acids. Germline-derived CDR1 and CDR2 are KGHDR and SFDVKD. The CDR3 loop is CATSDAGQGSYEQYF. DNA for the CDR3: TGTGCCACCAGTGACGCGGGACAGGGCTCCTACGAGCAGTACTTC.

This rearrangement joins TRBV5-1 to TRBJ1-2, with 8 bases fitting TRBD1. J was trimmed by 3 bases and V by 4 bases; bases with no gene match: 5. Germline lookup yields CDR1 SGHRS and CDR2 YFSETQ. The CDR3 consists of 14 residues. This CDR3 reads CASSGTGGDYGYTF. In DNA form, the CDR3 reads TGCGCCAGCAGCGGAACAGGGGGTGACTATGGCTACACCTTC. Based on the CDR3 plus reference TRBV5-1 and TRBJ1-2, the full variable domain is KAGVTQTPRYLIKTRGQQVTLSCSPISGHRSVSWYQQTPGQGLQFLFEYFSETQRNKGNFPGRFSGRQFSNSRSEMNVSTLELGDSALYLCASSGTGGDYGYTFGSGTRLTVV.

This chain links TRBV30 with TRBJ2-2, with 7 positions matching TRBD1. CDR3 length: 16 amino acids. Germline V lookup: CDR1 GTSNPN, CDR2 SVGIG (reference sequence). J was trimmed by 4 bases and V by 3 bases; bases with no gene match: 11. In nucleotides, the CDR3 is TGTGCCTGGAGGACCGGGACAGCCCTTATCACCGGGGAGCTGTTTTTT. Protein product: CAWRTGTALITGELFF. Complete variable domain (other parts from reference TRBV30 and TRBJ2-2): SQTIHQWPATLVQPVGSPLSLECTVEGTSNPNLYWYRQAAGRGLQLLFYSVGIGQISSEVPQNLSASRPQDRQFILSSKKLLLSDSGFYLCAWRTGTALITGELFFGEGSRLTVL.

V is TRBV6-2 or TRBV6-3 and J is TRBJ1-2, with D tentatively TRBD1 (5 bases). The V end was cut by 2 bases, the J end by 6 bases, with 13 bases between. The CDR3 loop spans 14 amino acids. CDR1 is MNHEY, CDR2 SVGEGT, per germline. CDR3 protein: CASSYPGQVDGYTF. CDR3 coding DNA: TGTGCCAGCAGTTACCCGGGGCAGGTCGATGGCTACACCTTC.

The chain has TRBV6-6 and TRBJ2-3; D is perhaps TRBD2 (6 bases). V shed 2 bases and J shed 1 base, with 7 bases lying between them. CDR3 size: 14 residues. From germline, CDR1 is MNHNY and CDR2 SVGAGI (reference sequence). The CDR3 DNA follows: TGTGCCAGCAGTTACGGGAGGCGCACAGATACGCAGTATTTT. Translating gives CASSYGRRTDTQYF.

V is TRBV7-5 and J is TRBJ2-7. TRBV7-5 is shown as a pseudogene. The CDR3 covers 15 residues. CDR3 nucleotide sequence: TGTGCCAGAAGCTTAGGAGGGGGGAGCTCCTACGAGCAGTACTTC. Amino acid sequence: CARSLGGGSSYEQYF.

The V and J genes are TRBV6-5 and TRBJ1-4, with D possibly matching TRBD1 (5 bases). V gave up 5 bases and J gave up 5 bases, with 15 bases separating them. Germline V CDR1 and CDR2: MNHEY, SVGAGI. CDR3 length: 15 residues. The CDR3 bases are TGTGCCAGCAGTCGCACAGGATTAGCAAATGAAAAACTGTTTTTT. The encoded protein is CASSRTGLANEKLFF.

The chain employs TRBV19 and TRBJ2-1; 11 nucleotides align to TRBD2. Trimming at V came to 2 bases and at J to 4 bases, leaving 7 bases not matched to a gene. The germline gives CDR1 LNHDA, CDR2 SQIVND (reference sequence). CDR3 length equals 17 residues. In DNA form, the CDR3 reads TGTGCCAGTAGTATAATGCTAGCGGGAGGCCCTTACAATGAGCAGTTCTTC. It translates to CASSIMLAGGPYNEQFF. The variable domain in full, completed from reference TRBV19 and TRBJ2-1, reads DGGITQSPKYLFRKEGQNVTLSCEQNLNHDAMYWYRQDPGQGLRLIYYSQIVNDFQKGDIAEGYSVSREKKESFPLTVTSAQKNPTAFYLCASSIMLAGGPYNEQFFGPGTRLTVL.

V usage is TRBV6-5 and J usage is TRBJ1-4; 9 bases map to TRBD1. CDR1 is MNHEY and CDR2 is SVGAGI in the germline V gene. The length of the CDR3 is 14 residues. The V gene end was trimmed by 7 bases and the J gene end by 6 bases; junction bases not matched to a gene: 6. CDR3 residues: CASIVGQGYEKLFF. The CDR3 DNA sequence: TGTGCCAGCATCGTGGGACAGGGATATGAAAAACTGTTTTTT.

This clone was detected only once. The rearrangement links TRBV4-3 to TRBJ1-6; 9 nucleotides line up with TRBD1. The V segment lost 2 bases and the J segment 2 bases; nucleotides outside the gene matches: 10. The germline V gene has CDR1 LGHNA and CDR2 YSLEER. This CDR3 contains 19 residues. The CDR3 sequence: CASSQQVQGARTYNSPLHF. The CDR3 DNA is TGCGCCAGCAGCCAACAAGTACAGGGGGCAAGAACCTATAATTCACCCCTCCACTTT.

A few counts support this clone. The rearrangement uses TRBV21-1 and TRBJ1-3. TRBV21-1 is designated a pseudogene. This CDR3 contains 18 residues. CDR3 amino acids: CASTERRGRKISGNTIYF. CDR3 in DNA: TGTGCCAGCACCGAAAGGCGCGGACGGAAAATCTCTGGAAACACCATATATTTT.

V and J are TRBV9 and TRBJ1-6; the D gene is possibly TRBD1 (5 bases). The V end lost 4 bases, the J end lost 17 bases, and 16 bases lay between the germline ends. Germline V CDR1 and CDR2: SGDLS, YYNGEE. The CDR3 is made up of 12 amino acids. The CDR3 coding sequence is TGTGCCAGCAGCTCTAACGGGGGATCAATCCACTTT. Its protein is CASSSNGGSIHF.

This clone was observed once. This chain joins TRBV7-9 and TRBJ2-7; D might be TRBD2 (5 bases). Germline CDR1 is SEHNR and CDR2 is FQNEAQ (reference sequence). Trimming took 0 bases from V and 4 from J, leaving 16 bases between them. This CDR3 spans 16 amino acids. The CDR3 loop reads CASSLARSEGTYEQYF. CDR3 bases: TGTGCCAGCAGCTTAGCGCGATCAGAGGGTACTTACGAGCAGTACTTC.

This rearrangement joins TRBV2 to TRBJ2-3; 13 positions agree with TRBD2. The CDR3 loop spans 14 amino acids. Losses at the gene ends were 6 bases for V and 14 bases for J; bases not matched to a gene: 11. Per germline, CDR1 SNHLY and CDR2 FYNNEI. CDR3 bases: TGTGCCAGCAGGTTCGGGACTAGCGGGGACCCGGGGTATTTT. The encoded protein is CASRFGTSGDPGYF.

The rearrangement links TRBV3-1 (or the pseudogene TRBV3-2) to TRBJ2-2; D might be TRBD1 or TRBD2, each matching 5 bases. Germline V CDR1 and CDR2: LGHDT, YNNKEL (reference sequence). V was pared by 0 bases and J by 5 bases, with 22 bases between. This CDR3 has 19 residues. The CDR3 protein is CASSQDHIGDHRWTGELFF. CDR3 nucleotides: TGTGCCAGCAGCCAAGATCACATTGGGGACCACCGCTGGACCGGGGAGCTGTTTTTT.

V is TRBV6-5 and J is TRBJ1-5; tentatively, D is TRBD1 (5 bases). The V end was cut by 2 bases, the J end by 1 base, with 9 bases between. The CDR3 is 15 amino acids. Germline V gene lookup returns CDR1 MNHEY and CDR2 SVGAGI. This CDR3 reads CASSYRSGSNQPQHF. In nucleotides, the CDR3 is TGTGCCAGCAGTTACCGATCAGGGAGCAATCAGCCCCAGCATTTT.

V usage is TRBV18 and J usage is TRBJ1-3; a possible D gene is TRBD1 (6 bases). V was pared by 2 bases and J by 3 bases, with 14 bases between. Germline CDR1 KGHSH, CDR2 LQKENI. CDR3 length equals 16 residues. This CDR3 reads CASSPFDRKGGNTIYF. The CDR3 DNA follows: TGTGCCAGCTCACCATTTGACAGGAAGGGTGGAAACACCATATATTTT.